Detailed here is one T cell receptor (beta chain). Its antigen is undetermined. This sample was included in a study of cytomegalovirus exposure and HLA in healthy donors. Findings and caveats of the study: HLA-A and HLA-B allele assignments for most subjects were reportedly predicted accurately using TCR beta sequences. Owing to their indistinguishability, certain V segments, notably TRBV6-2 and TRBV6-3, were excluded. In a later analysis, TCR beta V- and J-gene trimming showed a link to a missense DCLRE1C variant. Later analysis reportedly placed an Asian-associated ancestry cluster below the approximately 700-donor mean in N-insertions.

The germline gives CDR1 SGHNT, CDR2 YYREEE (reference sequence). With V trimmed by 0 bases and J by 0 bases, 6 bases remained unmatched. CDR3 length: 16 residues. This PCR relied on a set of 60 Vbeta primers and 13 Jbeta primers. Assay used: immunoSEQ multiplex PCR; TCRdb lists only in-frame clones, some missing. This sample has 100,000 to 120,000 clones, with about three quarters found just once. The sample taken for sequencing was PBMCs. The chain combines TRBV5-4 with TRBJ2-7; TRBD2 matches 7 bases. The source is a woman in her sixties or seventies in good health and CMV-seropositive. The CDR3 loop is CASSLGSSGHSYEQYF. The CDR3, as DNA: TGTGCCAGCAGCTTGGGGAGTAGCGGGCACTCCTACGAGCAGTACTTC.